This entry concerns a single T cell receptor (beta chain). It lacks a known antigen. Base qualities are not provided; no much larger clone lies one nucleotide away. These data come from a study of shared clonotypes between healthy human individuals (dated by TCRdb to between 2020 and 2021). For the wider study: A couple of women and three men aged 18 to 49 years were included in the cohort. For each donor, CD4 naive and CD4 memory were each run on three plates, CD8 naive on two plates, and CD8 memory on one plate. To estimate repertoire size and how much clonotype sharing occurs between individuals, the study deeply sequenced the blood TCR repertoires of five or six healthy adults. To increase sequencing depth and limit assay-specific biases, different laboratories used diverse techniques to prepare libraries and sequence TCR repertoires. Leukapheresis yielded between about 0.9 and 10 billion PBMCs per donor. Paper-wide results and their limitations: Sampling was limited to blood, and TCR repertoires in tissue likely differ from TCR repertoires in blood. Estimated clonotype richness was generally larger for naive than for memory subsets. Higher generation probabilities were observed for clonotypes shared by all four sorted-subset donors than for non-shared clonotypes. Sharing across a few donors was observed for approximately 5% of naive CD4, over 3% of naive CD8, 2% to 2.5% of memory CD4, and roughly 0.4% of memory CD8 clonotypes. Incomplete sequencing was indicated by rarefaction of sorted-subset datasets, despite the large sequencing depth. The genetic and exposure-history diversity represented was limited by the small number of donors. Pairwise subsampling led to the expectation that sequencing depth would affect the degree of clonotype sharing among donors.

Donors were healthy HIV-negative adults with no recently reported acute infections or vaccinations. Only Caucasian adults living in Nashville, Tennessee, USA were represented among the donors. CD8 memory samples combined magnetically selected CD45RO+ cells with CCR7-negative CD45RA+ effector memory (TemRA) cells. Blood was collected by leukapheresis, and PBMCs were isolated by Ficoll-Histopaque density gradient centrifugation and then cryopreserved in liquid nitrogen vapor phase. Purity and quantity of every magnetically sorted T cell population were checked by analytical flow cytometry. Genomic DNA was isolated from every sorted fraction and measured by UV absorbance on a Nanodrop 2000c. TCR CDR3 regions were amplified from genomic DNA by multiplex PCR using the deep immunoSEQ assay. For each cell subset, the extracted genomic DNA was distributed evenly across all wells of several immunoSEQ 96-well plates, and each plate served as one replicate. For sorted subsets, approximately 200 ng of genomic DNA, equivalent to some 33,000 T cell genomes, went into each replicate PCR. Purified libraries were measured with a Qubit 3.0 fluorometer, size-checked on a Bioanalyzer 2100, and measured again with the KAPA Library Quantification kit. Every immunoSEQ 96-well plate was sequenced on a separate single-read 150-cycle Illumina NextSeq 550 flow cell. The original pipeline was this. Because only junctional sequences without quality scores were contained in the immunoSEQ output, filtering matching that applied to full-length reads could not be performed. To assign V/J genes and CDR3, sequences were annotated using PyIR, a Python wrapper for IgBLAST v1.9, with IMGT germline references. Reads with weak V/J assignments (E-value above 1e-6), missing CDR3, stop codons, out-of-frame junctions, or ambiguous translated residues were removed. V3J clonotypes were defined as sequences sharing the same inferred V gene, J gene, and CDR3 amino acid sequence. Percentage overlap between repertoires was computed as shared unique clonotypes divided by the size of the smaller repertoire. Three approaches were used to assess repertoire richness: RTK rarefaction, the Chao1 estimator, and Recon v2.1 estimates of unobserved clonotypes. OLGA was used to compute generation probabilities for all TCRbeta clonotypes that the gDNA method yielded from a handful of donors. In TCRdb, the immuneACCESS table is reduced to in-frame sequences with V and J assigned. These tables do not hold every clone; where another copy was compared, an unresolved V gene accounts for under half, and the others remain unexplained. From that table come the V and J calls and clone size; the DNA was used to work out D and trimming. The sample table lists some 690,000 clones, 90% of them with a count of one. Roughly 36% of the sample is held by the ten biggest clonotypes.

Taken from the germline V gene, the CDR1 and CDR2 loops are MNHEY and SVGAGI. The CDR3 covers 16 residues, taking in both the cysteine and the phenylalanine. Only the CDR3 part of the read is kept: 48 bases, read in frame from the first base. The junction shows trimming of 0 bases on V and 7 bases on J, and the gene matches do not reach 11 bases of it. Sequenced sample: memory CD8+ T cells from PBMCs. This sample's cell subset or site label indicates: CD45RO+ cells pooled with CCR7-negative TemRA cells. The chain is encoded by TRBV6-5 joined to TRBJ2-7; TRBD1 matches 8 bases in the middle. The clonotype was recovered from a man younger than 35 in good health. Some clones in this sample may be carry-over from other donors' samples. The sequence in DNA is TGTGCCAGCAGTTACTCTTCGGGACAGGTTCTTGGTGAGCAGTACTTC. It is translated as CASSYSSGQVLGEQYF.